The next 23 T cell receptor beta chains were all read from a single sample in a study of identical twins. From the 5' RACE reads, TCRdb called clonotypes with MiXCR, one entry per CDR3 protein. This sample has 450,000 or so distinct CDR3 sequences, with around an eighth found just once. The data also belong to a second study, concerning yellow fever vaccine responses in identical twins.

The sample was CD4+ T cells sorted from blood. These receptors came from a woman in her late teens or twenties in good health.

This clonotype has a handful of counts. The rearrangement uses TRBV6-2 or TRBV6-3 and TRBJ2-2; D remains ambiguous. Germline V lookup: CDR1 MNHEY, CDR2 SVGEGT. Trimming left V 1 base short and J 2 bases short, with 14 bases between. The CDR3 length is 17 residues. CDR3 sequence: CASSYWRRKGNTGELFF. In DNA form, the CDR3 reads TGTGCCAGCAGTTACTGGAGACGGAAGGGAAACACCGGGGAGCTGTTTTTT.

This chain links TRBV5-1 with TRBJ2-7, with 8 bases matching TRBD1. After removal of 4 bases from V and 5 bases from J, the junction contained 5 bases not matched to a gene. This CDR3 is 13 amino acids long. The germline CDR1 and CDR2 sequences are SGHRS and YFSETQ. CDR3 amino acids: CASSLGDRNEQYF. CDR3 coding DNA: TGCGCCAGCAGCCTCGGGGACAGGAACGAGCAGTACTTC.

The chain recombines TRBV12-3 or TRBV12-4 with TRBJ1-5; 9 nucleotides align to TRBD1. CDR3 length: 15 residues. The ends lost 7 bases at V and 7 bases at J; junction bases unmatched: 11. CDR3 nucleotide sequence: TGTGCCAGCACCCTTACAGGGGGCTCGGGCCAGCCCCAGCATTTT. This encodes CASTLTGGSGQPQHF.

The V gene is TRBV7-9, the J gene TRBJ2-7; either TRBD1 or TRBD2 may supply D (6 bases each). Trimming left V 4 bases short and J 2 bases short, with 12 bases between. Per the germline V gene, CDR1 is SEHNR and CDR2 is FQNEAQ (reference sequence). This CDR3 comprises 14 residues. CDR3 in amino acids: CASSSPGGTYEQYF. In DNA form, the CDR3 reads TGTGCCAGCAGCTCCCCCGGGGGCACCTACGAGCAGTACTTC.

The chain employs TRBV3-1 and TRBJ1-1, with 8 positions matching TRBD1. Germline CDR1 reads LGHDT; CDR2 reads YNNKEL (reference sequence). The length of the CDR3 is 13 residues. V lost 3 bases, J lost 10 bases, and 7 bases stayed unmatched. CDR3 sequence: CASSHGQGFGAFF. As DNA, the CDR3 is TGTGCCAGCAGCCACGGACAGGGCTTCGGAGCTTTCTTT.

This clonotype occurred a few times. The chain recombines TRBV2 with TRBJ2-2, with D possibly being TRBD1 (5 bases). Germline V gene lookup returns CDR1 SNHLY and CDR2 FYNNEI. Trimming removed 8 bases at V and 2 bases at J, with 12 bases between. The CDR3 has 14 residues. The CDR3 spells CASGQGVNTGELFF. The CDR3, as DNA: TGTGCCAGCGGCCAGGGTGTAAACACCGGGGAGCTGTTTTTT. The full variable domain, with the rest looked up from reference TRBV2 and TRBJ2-2, is EPEVTQTPSHQVTQMGQEVILRCVPISNHLYFYWYRQILGQKVEFLVSFYNNEISEKSEIFDDQFSVERPDGSNFTLKIRSTKLEDSAMYFCASGQGVNTGELFFGEGSRLTVL.

This clonotype was detected many times. The chain joins TRBV29-1 to TRBJ2-5, with 7 bases matching TRBD1. The V gene end was trimmed by 4 bases and the J gene end by 2 bases; junction bases not matched to a gene: 4. This CDR3 has 13 residues. CDR1 is SQVTM, CDR2 ANQGSEA, per germline. The CDR3 protein is CSVGDRIQETQYF. CDR3 nucleotides: TGCAGCGTTGGGGACAGAATTCAAGAGACCCAGTACTTC.

The gene calls are TRBV7-8 and TRBJ2-5, with D tentatively TRBD2 (6 bases). V was trimmed by 3 bases and J by 4 bases, leaving 15 bases between them. The germline gives CDR1 SGHVS, CDR2 FQNEAQ. The CDR3 runs 15 residues. CDR3 bases: TGTGCCAGCAGCTTTAAAGGCGGGAAAGTAGAGACCCAGTACTTC. This codes for CASSFKGGKVETQYF. The full variable domain, with the rest looked up from reference TRBV7-8 and TRBJ2-5, is GAGVSQSPRYKVAKRGQDVALRCDPISGHVSLFWYQQALGQGPEFLTYFQNEAQLDKSGLPSDRFFAERPEGSVSTLKIQRTQQEDSAVYLCASSFKGGKVETQYFGPGTRLLVL.

This clonotype has more than one count but fewer than ten. This chain uses TRBV18 with TRBJ2-1; 10 bases align to TRBD2. J gave up 8 bases and V 5 bases, and 12 bases lay outside the gene matches. CDR3 length: 16 amino acids. Looked up from germline, CDR1 is KGHSH and CDR2 is LQKENI. As DNA, the CDR3 is TGTGCCAGCTCAACCCGGAGCGGGAGGGCCATCGATGAGCAGTTCTTC. Protein product: CASSTRSGRAIDEQFF.

This clonotype was counted ten times or more. The chain is built from TRBV5-1 and TRBJ2-7, with unresolved D. The germline V gene has CDR1 SGHRS and CDR2 YFSETQ. Trimming took off 4 bases at V and 4 bases at J, with 12 bases between the two ends. The CDR3 is 13 residues long. The CDR3 coding sequence is TGCGCCAGCAGCCCGACGTTGGGGTACGAGCAGTACTTC. Residues: CASSPTLGYEQYF. Looking up the rest from reference TRBV5-1 and TRBJ2-7 gives the full variable domain: KAGVTQTPRYLIKTRGQQVTLSCSPISGHRSVSWYQQTPGQGLQFLFEYFSETQRNKGNFPGRFSGRQFSNSRSEMNVSTLELGDSALYLCASSPTLGYEQYFGPGTRLTVT.

The chain uses TRBV7-2 and TRBJ2-7, with unresolved D. CDR1 is SGHTA, CDR2 FQGNSA, per germline. The germline V and J ends were trimmed by 5 bases and 2 bases, with 10 bases remaining between them. The CDR3 extends over 13 amino acids. The CDR3 DNA is TGTGCCAGCAGCCGAAGAAGCCCCTACGAGCAGTACTTC. Its protein is CASSRRSPYEQYF. The full variable domain, its missing parts supplied by reference TRBV7-2 and TRBJ2-7, is GAGVSQSPSNKVTEKGKDVELRCDPISGHTALYWYRQSLGQGLEFLIYFQGNSAPDKSGLPSDRFSAERTGGSVSTLTIQRTQQEDSAVYLCASSRRSPYEQYFGPGTRLTVT.

This clonotype was recorded many times. V usage is TRBV18 and J usage is TRBJ1-1; D remains unclear. Germline V gives CDR1 KGHSH, CDR2 LQKENI. Trimming shortened V by 1 base and J by 2 bases, and 8 bases separated the two germline ends. The CDR3 length is 14 residues. In DNA, the CDR3 is TGTGCCAGCTCACCACTTGAGGGAAACACTGAAGCTTTCTTT. This encodes CASSPLEGNTEAFF.

This clonotype was counted ten times or more. The rearrangement joins TRBV10-3 to TRBJ2-7; the match to TRBD2 covers 7 bases. The CDR3 totals 12 residues. Germline CDR1 ENHRY, CDR2 SYGVKD. With V trimmed by 8 bases and J by 3 bases, 4 bases remained unmatched. The CDR3 DNA reads TGTGCCATCGGACTAGTAAGCTACGAGCAGTACTTC. Protein product: CAIGLVSYEQYF.

This clonotype came up a few times. The gene calls are TRBV7-2 and TRBJ2-7; 8 positions agree with TRBD1. Germline lookup yields CDR1 SGHTA and CDR2 FQGNSA. J was trimmed by 3 bases and V by 1 base; bases with no gene match: 5. This CDR3 spans 15 amino acids. The CDR3 sequence: CASSLGTGGYYEQYF. CDR3 bases: TGTGCCAGCAGCTTAGGTACAGGGGGATACTACGAGCAGTACTTC.

Ten or more counts support this clonotype. The V gene is TRBV7-3, the J gene TRBJ1-1; D call uncertain. CDR1 and CDR2 from the germline V gene are SGHTA and FQGTGA. The V gene lost 0 bases and the J gene lost 5 bases, with 7 bases spanning the gap. CDR3 size: 13 residues. The CDR3 protein is CASSLTPGTEAFF. The CDR3 DNA is TGTGCCAGCAGCTTAACGCCAGGTACTGAAGCTTTCTTT. Complete variable domain (other parts from reference TRBV7-3 and TRBJ1-1): GAGVSQTPSNKVTEKGKYVELRCDPISGHTALYWYRQSLGQGPEFLIYFQGTGAADDSGLPNDRFFAVRPEGSVSTLKIQRTERGDSAVYLCASSLTPGTEAFFGQGTRLTVV.

This clonotype came up a few times. In nucleotides, the CDR3 is TGTGCCAGCAGCTTAACCCAGGCGAGCTCTGGAAACACCATATATTTT. This sequence encodes CASSLTQASSGNTIYF. The chain is built from TRBV7-9 and TRBJ1-3; unclear D gene. The CDR3 covers 16 residues. V was trimmed by 2 bases and J by 0 bases, leaving 11 bases between them. Germline values: CDR1 SEHNR, CDR2 FQNEAQ (reference sequence).

The chain links TRBV6-2 or TRBV6-3 to TRBJ2-2, with D possibly TRBD2 on 5 matching bases. The V and J ends lost 2 bases and 7 bases respectively, with 8 bases between them. The CDR3 has 13 amino acids. The germline V gene encodes CDR1 MNHEY and CDR2 SVGEGT. CDR3 sequence reads: CASSYLAGGELFF. CDR3 sequence (DNA): TGTGCCAGCAGTTACCTCGCGGGCGGGGAGCTGTTTTTT.

The chain employs TRBV29-1 and TRBJ2-5; D is uncertain. Trimming pared 7 bases from V and 7 bases from J, leaving 19 bases between. Germline values: CDR1 SQVTM, CDR2 ANQGSEA. The CDR3 consists of 13 residues. CDR3 region: CSGLDRMFATQYF. The CDR3 bases are TGCAGCGGGCTGGACCGGATGTTTGCGACCCAGTACTTC.

This clonotype was observed many times. CDR3 in DNA: TGTGCCAGCAGCCAAGATCACGGGGGGGGAGATGAGCAGTTCTTC. It specifies CASSQDHGGGDEQFF. This rearrangement joins TRBV4-2 to TRBJ2-1; 8 bases agree with TRBD2. With 0 bases clipped from V and 8 bases from J, the junction kept 6 bases outside the gene matches. Germline V gene lookup returns CDR1 LGHNA and CDR2 YNFKEQ. The CDR3 is made up of 15 amino acids.

This clonotype was seen only a few times. This chain connects TRBV7-9 to TRBJ2-4, with D unresolved. Germline values: CDR1 SEHNR, CDR2 FQNEAQ (reference sequence). CDR3 length: 16 residues. Deletions cut 4 bases from V and 2 bases from J, with 15 bases between. CDR3: CASSSLSIGSKNIQYF. For the CDR3, the DNA is TGTGCCAGCAGCTCCCTATCGATAGGGTCCAAAAACATTCAGTACTTC.

This clonotype was detected ten times or more. J is TRBJ2-5 and V is TRBV3-1; the D gene is possibly TRBD2 (5 bases). The germline V gene has CDR1 LGHDT and CDR2 YNNKEL (reference sequence). The CDR3 is 15 amino acids. The V and J ends lost 0 bases and 2 bases respectively, with 10 bases between them. DNA for the CDR3: TGTGCCAGCAGCCAAGATGCGTGGGAGCAAGAGACCCAGTACTTC. This codes for CASSQDAWEQETQYF.

The sample holds a few counts of this clonotype. The chain couples TRBV12-3 or TRBV12-4 to TRBJ2-7, with 10 bases that match TRBD2. With 5 bases clipped from V and 0 bases from J, the junction kept 4 bases outside the gene matches. The CDR3 extends over 15 amino acids. DNA for the CDR3: TGTGCCAGCAGTCCTAGCGGGAGAAGCTCCTACGAGCAGTACTTC. Protein product: CASSPSGRSSYEQYF.

CDR3 coding DNA: TGCAGCGTTAATTCGGGGGAGACCCAGTACTTC. It codes for CSVNSGETQYF. The chain links TRBV29-1 to TRBJ2-5, with a weak D call TRBD2 (5 bases). This CDR3 comprises 11 residues. Germline CDR1 SQVTM, CDR2 ANQGSEA. V shed 5 bases and J shed 5 bases, with 9 bases lying between them. The whole variable domain, filled in from reference TRBV29-1 and TRBJ2-5, reads SAVISQKPSRDICQRGTSLTIQCQVDSQVTMMFWYRQQPGQSLTLIATANQGSEATYESGFVIDKFPISRPNLTFSTLTVSNMSPEDSSIYLCSVNSGETQYFGPGTRLLVL.